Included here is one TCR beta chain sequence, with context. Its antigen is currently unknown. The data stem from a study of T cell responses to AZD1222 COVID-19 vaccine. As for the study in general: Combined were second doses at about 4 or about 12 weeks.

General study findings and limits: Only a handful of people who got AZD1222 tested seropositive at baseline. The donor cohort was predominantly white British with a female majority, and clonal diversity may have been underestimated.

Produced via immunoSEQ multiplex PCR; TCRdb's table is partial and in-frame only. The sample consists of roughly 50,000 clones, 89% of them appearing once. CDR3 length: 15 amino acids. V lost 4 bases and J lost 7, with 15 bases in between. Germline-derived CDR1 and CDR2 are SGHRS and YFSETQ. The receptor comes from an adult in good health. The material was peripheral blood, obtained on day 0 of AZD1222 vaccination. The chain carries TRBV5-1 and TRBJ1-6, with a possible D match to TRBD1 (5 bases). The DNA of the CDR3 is TGCGCCAGCAGCCCCCGGGACGGACCGAATTCACCCCTCCACTTT. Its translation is CASSPRDGPNSPLHF. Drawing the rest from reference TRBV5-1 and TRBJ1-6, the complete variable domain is KAGVTQTPRYLIKTRGQQVTLSCSPISGHRSVSWYQQTPGQGLQFLFEYFSETQRNKGNFPGRFSGRQFSNSRSEMNVSTLELGDSALYLCASSPRDGPNSPLHFGNGTRLTVT.